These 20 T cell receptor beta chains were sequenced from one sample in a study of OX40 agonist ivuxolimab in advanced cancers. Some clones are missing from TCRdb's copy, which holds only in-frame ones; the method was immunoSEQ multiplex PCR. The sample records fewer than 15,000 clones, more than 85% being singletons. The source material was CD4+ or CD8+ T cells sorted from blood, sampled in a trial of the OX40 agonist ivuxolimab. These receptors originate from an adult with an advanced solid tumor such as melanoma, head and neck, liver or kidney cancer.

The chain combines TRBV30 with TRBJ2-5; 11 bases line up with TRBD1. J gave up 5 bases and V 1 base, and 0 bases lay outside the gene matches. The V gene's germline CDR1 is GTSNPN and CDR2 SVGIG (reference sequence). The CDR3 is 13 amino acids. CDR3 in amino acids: CAWSGTGGETQYF. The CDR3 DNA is TGTGCCTGGAGTGGGACAGGGGGCGAGACCCAGTACTTC.

The CDR3 DNA reads TGCAGCGTCGCGGGACTAGCGGGAGAGGGTACGCAGTATTTT. The encoded protein is CSVAGLAGEGTQYF. The chain combines TRBV29-1 with TRBJ2-3; TRBD2 matches at 14 bases. The CDR3 is 14 amino acids. Germline CDR1 reads SQVTM; CDR2 reads ANQGSEA. Unmatched junction bases numbered 7, after V lost 6 bases and J lost 8 bases.

DNA of the CDR3: TGTGCCAGCAGCGCCATTAATGTTCCACTAGCGGGGTTCACAGATACGCAGTATTTT. Protein: CASSAINVPLAGFTDTQYF. The V gene is TRBV9, the J gene TRBJ2-3; TRBD2 matches 10 bases. CDR1 is SGDLS, CDR2 YYNGEE, per germline. V shed 3 bases, J shed 2 bases, and the junction held 15 bases outside the gene matches. This CDR3 region has 19 residues.

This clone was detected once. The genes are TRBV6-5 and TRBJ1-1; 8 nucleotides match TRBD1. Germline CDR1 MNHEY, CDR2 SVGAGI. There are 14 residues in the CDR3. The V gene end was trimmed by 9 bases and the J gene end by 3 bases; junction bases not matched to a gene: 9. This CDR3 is CASQDREWDTEAFF. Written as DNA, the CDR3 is TGTGCCAGTCAGGACAGGGAATGGGACACTGAAGCTTTCTTT.

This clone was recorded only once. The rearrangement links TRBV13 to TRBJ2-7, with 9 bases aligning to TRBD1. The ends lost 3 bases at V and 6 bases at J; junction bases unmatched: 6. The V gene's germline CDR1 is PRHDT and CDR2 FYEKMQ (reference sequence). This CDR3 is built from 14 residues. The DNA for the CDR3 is TGTGCCAGCAGCTTGGGGACAGGGTTGGTCGAGCAGTACTTC. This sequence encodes CASSLGTGLVEQYF.

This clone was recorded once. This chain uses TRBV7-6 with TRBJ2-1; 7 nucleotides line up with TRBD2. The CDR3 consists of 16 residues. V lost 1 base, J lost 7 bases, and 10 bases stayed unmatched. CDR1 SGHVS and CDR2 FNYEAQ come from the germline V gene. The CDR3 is CASSLGAAGAKNEQFF. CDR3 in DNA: TGTGCCAGCAGCTTAGGGGCTGCGGGAGCCAAAAATGAGCAGTTCTTC.

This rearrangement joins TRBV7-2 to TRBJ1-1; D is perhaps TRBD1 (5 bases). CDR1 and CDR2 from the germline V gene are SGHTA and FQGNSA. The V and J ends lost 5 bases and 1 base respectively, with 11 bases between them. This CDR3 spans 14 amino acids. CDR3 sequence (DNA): TGTGCCAGCAGCCCCAGACAGTGGAACACTGAAGCTTTCTTT. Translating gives CASSPRQWNTEAFF.

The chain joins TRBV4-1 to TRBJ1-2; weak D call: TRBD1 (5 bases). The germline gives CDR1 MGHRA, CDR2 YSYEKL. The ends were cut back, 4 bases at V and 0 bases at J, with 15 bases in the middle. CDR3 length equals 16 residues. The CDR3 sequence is CASSRGGDGPNYGYTF. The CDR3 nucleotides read TGCGCCAGCAGCCGTGGGGGGGATGGCCCTAACTATGGCTACACCTTC.

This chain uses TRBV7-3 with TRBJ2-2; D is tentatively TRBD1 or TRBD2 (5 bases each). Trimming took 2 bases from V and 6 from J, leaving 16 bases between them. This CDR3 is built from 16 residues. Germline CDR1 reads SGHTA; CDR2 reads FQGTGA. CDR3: CASSLRTGAKSGELFF. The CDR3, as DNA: TGTGCCAGCAGCTTACGTACCGGGGCCAAGTCCGGGGAGCTGTTTTTT. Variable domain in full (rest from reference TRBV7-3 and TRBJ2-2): GAGVSQTPSNKVTEKGKYVELRCDPISGHTALYWYRQSLGQGPEFLIYFQGTGAADDSGLPNDRFFAVRPEGSVSTLKIQRTERGDSAVYLCASSLRTGAKSGELFFGEGSRLTVL.

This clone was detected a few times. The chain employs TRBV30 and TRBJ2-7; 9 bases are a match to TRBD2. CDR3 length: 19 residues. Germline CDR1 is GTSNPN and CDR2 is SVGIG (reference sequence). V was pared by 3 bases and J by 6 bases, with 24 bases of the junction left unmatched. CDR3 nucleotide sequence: TGTGCCTGGAGAAGAAGCGGGCGGGGGGGCCTCCCCTTAAAGGGCGAGCAGTACTTC. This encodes CAWRRSGRGGLPLKGEQYF.

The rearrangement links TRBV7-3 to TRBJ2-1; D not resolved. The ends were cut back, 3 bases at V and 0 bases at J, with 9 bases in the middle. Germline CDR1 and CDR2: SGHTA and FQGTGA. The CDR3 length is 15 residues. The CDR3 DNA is TGTGCCAGCAGCTTCGGAGCGAGCTCCTACAATGAGCAGTTCTTC. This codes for CASSFGASSYNEQFF. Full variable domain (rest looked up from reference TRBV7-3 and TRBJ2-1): GAGVSQTPSNKVTEKGKYVELRCDPISGHTALYWYRQSLGQGPEFLIYFQGTGAADDSGLPNDRFFAVRPEGSVSTLKIQRTERGDSAVYLCASSFGASSYNEQFFGPGTRLTVL.

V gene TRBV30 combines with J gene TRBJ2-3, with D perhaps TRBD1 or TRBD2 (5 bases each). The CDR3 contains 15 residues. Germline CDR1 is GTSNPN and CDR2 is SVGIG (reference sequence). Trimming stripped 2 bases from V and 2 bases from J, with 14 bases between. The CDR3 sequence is CAWSNSGTITDTQYF. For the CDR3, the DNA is TGTGCCTGGAGTAACTCCGGGACCATCACAGATACGCAGTATTTT.

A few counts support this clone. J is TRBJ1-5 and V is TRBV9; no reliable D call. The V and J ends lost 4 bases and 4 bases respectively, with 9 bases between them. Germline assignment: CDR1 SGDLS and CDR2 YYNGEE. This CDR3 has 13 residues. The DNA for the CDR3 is TGTGCCAGCAGCCCCGCACCTAATCAGCCCCAGCATTTT. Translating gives CASSPAPNQPQHF.

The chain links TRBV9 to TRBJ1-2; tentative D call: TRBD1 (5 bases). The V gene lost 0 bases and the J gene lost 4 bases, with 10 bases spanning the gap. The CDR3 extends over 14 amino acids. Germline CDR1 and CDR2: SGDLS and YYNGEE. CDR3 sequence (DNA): TGTGCCAGCAGCGTAGGGGATGGGGGCTATGGCTACACCTTC. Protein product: CASSVGDGGYGYTF.

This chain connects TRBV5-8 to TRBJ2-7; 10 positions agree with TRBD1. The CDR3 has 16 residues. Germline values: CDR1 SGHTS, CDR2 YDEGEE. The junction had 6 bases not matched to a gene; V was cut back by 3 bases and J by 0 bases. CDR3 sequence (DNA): TGTGCCAGCAGCTCGGGACAGGGGATAAGCTCCTACGAGCAGTACTTC. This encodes CASSSGQGISSYEQYF.

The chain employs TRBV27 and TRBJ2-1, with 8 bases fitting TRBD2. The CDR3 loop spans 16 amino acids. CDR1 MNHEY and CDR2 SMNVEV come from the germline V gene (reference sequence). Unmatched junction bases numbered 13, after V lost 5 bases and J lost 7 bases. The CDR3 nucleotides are TGTGCCAGCAGTCCCTTCCGGACTAGCAGGAAAAATGAGCAGTTCTTC. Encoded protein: CASSPFRTSRKNEQFF.

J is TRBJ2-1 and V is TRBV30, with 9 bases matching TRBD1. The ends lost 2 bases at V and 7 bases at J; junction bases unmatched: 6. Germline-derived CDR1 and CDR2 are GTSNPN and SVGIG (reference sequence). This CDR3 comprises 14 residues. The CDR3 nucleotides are TGTGCCTGGAGTTCCGGGACAGGGTATAATGAGCAGTTCTTC. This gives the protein CAWSSGTGYNEQFF.

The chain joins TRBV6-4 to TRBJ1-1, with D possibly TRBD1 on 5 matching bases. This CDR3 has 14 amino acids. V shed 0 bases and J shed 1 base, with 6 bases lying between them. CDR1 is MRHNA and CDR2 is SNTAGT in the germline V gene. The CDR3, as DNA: TGTGCCAGCAGTGACTCGGGGGAGAACACTGAAGCTTTCTTT. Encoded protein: CASSDSGENTEAFF.

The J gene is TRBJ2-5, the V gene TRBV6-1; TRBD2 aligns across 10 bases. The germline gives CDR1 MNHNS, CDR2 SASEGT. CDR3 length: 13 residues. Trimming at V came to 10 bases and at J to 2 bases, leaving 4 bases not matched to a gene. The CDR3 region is CATVAGGQETQYF. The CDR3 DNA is TGTGCCACCGTAGCGGGGGGTCAAGAGACCCAGTACTTC.

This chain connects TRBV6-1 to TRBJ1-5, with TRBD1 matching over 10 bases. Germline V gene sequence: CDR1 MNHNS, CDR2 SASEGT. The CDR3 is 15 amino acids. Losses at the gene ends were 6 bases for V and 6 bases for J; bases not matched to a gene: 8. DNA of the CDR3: TGTGCCAGCAGCTTACCGACAGGGGGCATTCAGCCCCAGCATTTT. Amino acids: CASSLPTGGIQPQHF.